This section outlines one T cell receptor (beta chain) sequence together with its context. The antigen is not known. The data originate from a study of a mutant IDH1 vaccine in newly diagnosed glioma. Background on the study: Treated patients had a mean age of about 44 years and a sex split that was roughly 60% male and roughly 40% female. Most patients had received both radiotherapy and temozolomide, the prior options being radiotherapy, temozolomide, or both. Overall study results and limits: Among all patients, vaccine-induced immune responses occurred in around 93%. It seemed that pseudoprogression was not linked to changes in the top peripheral T cell clonotypes.

The protocol was immunoSEQ multiplex PCR, while the TCRdb copy is restricted to in-frame clones and leaves out a portion. The sample yields about 21,000 clones, under 85% seen once. V lost 6 bases to trimming and J lost 4 bases, with 7 bases between them. CDR1 SNHLY and CDR2 FYNNEI come from the germline V gene. The CDR3 is 12 amino acids. Time point denoted: baseline, week 1 (first vaccination visit). Stated treatment: pre-vaccination baseline after standard-of-care therapy. The source of this sequence is a man aged 40-55 years with glioma. The source was PBMCs, collected from a glioma patient treated with radiotherapy, temozolomide or both. The chain is built from TRBV2 and TRBJ1-3; unclear D gene. CDR3 in amino acids: CASRSGGNTIYF. The CDR3 nucleotides are TGTGCCAGCAGGAGTGGGGGAAACACCATATATTTT.